These T cell receptor beta chains were read from a single sample in a study of regulatory T cells in long-lasting Graves disease. Via MiXCR, TCRdb re-called the multiplex PCR reads, giving one row per CDR3 protein. The top ten hold approximately 18% of the sample, which has 680,000 or so distinct CDR3 sequences, around 15% seen once. Another study also made use of these data, one on T cells in Graves' hyperthyroidism and ophthalmopathy.

This sample comprised peripheral blood mononuclear cells (PBMCs), obtained at new diagnosis, from a patient treated with antithyroid drugs. These TCRs come from a woman aged 25 to 39 with Graves disease. The CDR3 runs from the conserved cysteine through the conserved F or W. D genes are given only for firm matches. Clone size is stated in some rows and not others, as once, few, many or a class when expanded.

NA	TRBV7-2	TRBJ2-7	NA	TGTGCCAGCAGCTTCCGCGCCAACTACGAGCAGTACTTC	CASSFRANYEQYF
few	TRBV14	TRBJ2-1	TRBD1	TGTGCCAGCAGCCAACGACAGGGTGGGGATGAGCAGTTCTTC	CASSQRQGGDEQFF
many	TRBV2	TRBJ2-7	NA	TGTGCCAGCGCGGCCAGGCCCCTCAACGAGCAGTACTTC	CASAARPLNEQYF
NA	TRBV7-9	TRBJ2-7	TRBD1	TGTGCCAGCAGCCCCAGGACAGGGAGCTCCTACGAGCAGTACTTC	CASSPRTGSSYEQYF
NA	TRBV28	TRBJ2-3	TRBD2	TGTGCCAGCAGGACGGAACTAGCGGGAGATACGCAGTATTTT	CASRTELAGDTQYF
many	TRBV28	TRBJ1-1	TRBD1	TGTGCCAGCATCGAGGGGGCGCTTGGATTTTACACTGAAGCTTTCTTT	CASIEGALGFYTEAFF
many	TRBV27	TRBJ1-2	TRBD1	TGTGCCAGCAGTTTATCCGGGACAGGGAGAGGCTACACCTTC	CASSLSGTGRGYTF
few	TRBV28	TRBJ1-4	NA	TGTGCCAGCAGTTTCCCGGGGGAAAAACTGTTTTTT	CASSFPGEKLFF
few	TRBV7-9	TRBJ2-1	TRBD2	TGTGCCAGCAGCCCCAGACTAGCGGGAGCATTAGGCTCCTACAATGAGCAGTTCTTC	CASSPRLAGALGSYNEQFF
many	TRBV11-3	TRBJ2-1	TRBD2	TGTGCCAGCAGCTTTAGCGGGAGAGACGGCAATGAGCAGTTCTTC	CASSFSGRDGNEQFF
few	TRBV7-9	TRBJ2-5	NA	TGTGCCAGCAGCTTAACTGATGAGACCCAGTACTTC	CASSLTDETQYF
few	TRBV10-3	TRBJ2-7	TRBD1	TGTGCCATCAGTGCAGGACAGGGTAACTACGAACAGTACTTC	CAISAGQGNYEQYF